Below, 14 T cell receptor beta chains from the same sample are listed, as sequenced in a study of blood T cell repertoires in COVID-19. TCRdb's table, derived via immunoSEQ multiplex PCR, lists solely in-frame clones and lacks some. Of approximately 30,000 clones listed, almost 90% are singletons. Material for sequencing was peripheral blood. Receptors were obtained from a human donor in a cohort sampled during active COVID-19.

The chain is built from TRBV6-2 or TRBV6-3 and TRBJ2-3, with 9 bases fitting TRBD1. The CDR3 spans 17 residues. Trimming removed 2 bases from V and 3 bases from J; junction bases left unmatched: 9. CDR1 and CDR2 from the germline V gene are MNHEY and SVGEGT. CDR3 bases: TGTGCCAGCAGTTACGCGTTCCGTGGGACAGGGACAGATACGCAGTATTTT. It encodes CASSYAFRGTGTDTQYF.

DNA for the CDR3: TGTGCCTGGAGTGCAGGATTTAATGAAAAACTGTTTTTT. Its protein product is CAWSAGFNEKLFF. This chain joins TRBV30 and TRBJ1-4; D remains unclear. From germline, CDR1 is GTSNPN and CDR2 SVGIG (reference sequence). CDR3 length equals 13 residues. Trimming took 1 base from V and 4 from J, leaving 7 bases between them.

J is TRBJ2-3 and V is TRBV19; possibly TRBD2 for D (7 bases). The CDR3 is 16 residues long. V was clipped by 5 bases and J by 6 bases, with 21 bases between them. CDR1 LNHDA and CDR2 SQIVND come from the germline V gene (reference sequence). Here the CDR3 reads CASSPEFSGGGDTQYF. The CDR3 DNA is TGTGCCAGTAGTCCTGAGTTTAGCGGCGGGGGCGATACGCAGTATTTT.

CDR3 sequence reads: CASSLGQGNSPLHF. The CDR3 DNA reads as TGTGCCAGCAGCCTAGGGCAGGGGAATTCACCCCTCCACTTT. The gene calls are TRBV3-1 (or the pseudogene TRBV3-2) and TRBJ1-6, with a tentative D call TRBD1 (6 bases). The germline CDR1 and CDR2 sequences are LGHDT and YNNKEL (reference sequence). The V gene lost 4 bases and the J gene lost 7 bases, with 11 bases spanning the gap. The CDR3 has 14 amino acids.

This chain joins TRBV7-3 and TRBJ2-3; 9 bases agree with TRBD2. Germline values: CDR1 SGHTA, CDR2 FQGTGA. V lost 5 bases and J lost 4; bases outside the gene matches: 13. This CDR3 has 17 amino acids. DNA for the CDR3: TGTGCCAGCAGCCAGTCGAATCGAGCGGGGGGCGCAGATACGCAGTATTTT. Translation: CASSQSNRAGGADTQYF.

V and J are TRBV11-2 and TRBJ2-4, with D possibly matching TRBD1 (5 bases). This CDR3 spans 14 amino acids. CDR1 and CDR2 from the germline V gene are SGHAT and FQNNGV. The V end was cut by 4 bases, the J end by 5 bases, with 12 bases between. The CDR3 loop is CASSYRGAQNIQYF. CDR3 DNA sequence: TGTGCCAGCAGCTATCGTGGGGCCCAAAACATTCAGTACTTC.

This clone was found once. The chain employs TRBV5-1 and TRBJ2-3; TRBD2 matches at 11 bases. V was pared by 4 bases and J by 9 bases, with 13 bases of the junction left unmatched. Germline CDR1 reads SGHRS; CDR2 reads YFSETQ. The CDR3 consists of 16 residues. The CDR3 DNA reads TGCGCCAGCAGCCTAGGACTAGCGGGCGCCCCGGGCACGCAGTATTTT. Encoded protein: CASSLGLAGAPGTQYF.

J is TRBJ2-3 and V is TRBV10-3; a weak D match, TRBD1 (5 bases). The CDR3 is made up of 14 amino acids. CDR1 and CDR2 (germline): ENHRY, SYGVKD. The V gene lost 2 bases and the J gene lost 4 bases, with 10 bases spanning the gap. The CDR3, as DNA: TGTGCCATCAGTGAGGATGGGGCGGCAGATACGCAGTATTTT. It is translated as CAISEDGAADTQYF.

This chain connects TRBV6-5 to TRBJ2-3, with 8 bases aligning to TRBD2. This CDR3 spans 15 amino acids. V lost 6 bases to trimming and J lost 4 bases; unmatched junction nucleotides: 9. Germline V gives CDR1 MNHEY, CDR2 SVGAGI. CDR3 protein: CASSATRRGADTQYF. The CDR3 nucleotides read TGTGCCAGCAGCGCAACGAGGCGGGGGGCAGATACGCAGTATTTT.

This rearrangement joins TRBV19 to TRBJ1-5; 8 bases fit TRBD1. The ends lost 5 bases at V and 5 bases at J; junction bases unmatched: 5. The CDR3 runs to 14 residues. The germline V gene encodes CDR1 LNHDA and CDR2 SQIVND (reference sequence). In DNA, the CDR3 is TGTGCCAGTAGTGGAACAGGGGGGGATCAGCCCCAGCATTTT. It yields the protein CASSGTGGDQPQHF.

The chain has TRBV5-1 and TRBJ1-4; TRBD1 aligns across 7 bases. The CDR3 spans 16 residues. The V gene end was trimmed by 4 bases and the J gene end by 1 base; junction bases not matched to a gene: 7. CDR1 is SGHRS, CDR2 YFSETQ, per germline. For the CDR3, the DNA is TGCGCCAGCAGCCTCTCTACAGGGGTAACTAATGAAAAACTGTTTTTT. Translating gives CASSLSTGVTNEKLFF.

This rearrangement joins TRBV2 to TRBJ2-5; weak D call: TRBD2 (5 bases). Germline values: CDR1 SNHLY, CDR2 FYNNEI. The CDR3 is made up of 14 amino acids. V lost 6 bases, J lost 5 bases, and 16 bases lay in between. CDR3 in amino acids: CASRGGGPRETQYF. Written as DNA, the CDR3 is TGTGCCAGCAGAGGTGGCGGGCCGAGGGAGACCCAGTACTTC.

The genes are TRBV6-5 and TRBJ2-1, with a tentative D call TRBD2 (5 bases). The ends were cut back, 6 bases at V and 3 bases at J, with 15 bases in the middle. The CDR3 sequence is 15 residues long. Germline V gives CDR1 MNHEY, CDR2 SVGAGI. In DNA, the CDR3 is TGTGCCAGCAGAGTTTTGACGGGGAGCTACAATGAGCAGTTCTTC. Translating it yields CASRVLTGSYNEQFF.

The chain uses TRBV5-1 and TRBJ2-7, with D unclear. CDR3 size: 12 residues. Trimming removed 2 bases from V and 7 bases from J, with 10 bases in between. Germline CDR1 and CDR2: SGHRS and YFSETQ. The CDR3 DNA follows: TGCGCCAGCAGCTTAATCGGCGGTGAGCAGTACTTC. The encoded protein is CASSLIGGEQYF.